This T cell receptor beta chain was captured by sequencing in a study of blood T cell repertoires in COVID-19. At the level of the study: The cDNA or gDNA used as material had been derived from T cells, B-cell-depleted T cells, or PBMCs.

Germline assignment: CDR1 SGHTA and CDR2 FQGNSA. The CDR3 loop spans 14 amino acids. V gave up 1 base and J gave up 8 bases, with 14 bases separating them. Original handling: Using reference gene primer amplification, nucleated cell counts were estimated. Data came from immunoSEQ multiplex PCR; TCRdb stores just in-frame clones and leaves some out. V and J calls plus clone size are reproduced from that table; the DNA served to infer D and trimming. The data contain around 70,000 clones, under 95% of them singletons. Material for sequencing was peripheral blood. This chain uses TRBV7-2 with TRBJ1-2, with D unclear. The source of this sequence is a man aged 50 or older with acute or convalescent COVID-19. CDR3 loop: CASSLGQQSGGYTF. The CDR3 DNA sequence: TGTGCCAGCAGCTTAGGGCAGCAAAGCGGGGGCTACACCTTC. Using reference TRBV7-2 and TRBJ1-2 for the parts outside the CDR3, the full variable domain is GAGVSQSPSNKVTEKGKDVELRCDPISGHTALYWYRQSLGQGLEFLIYFQGNSAPDKSGLPSDRFSAERTGGSVSTLTIQRTQQEDSAVYLCASSLGQQSGGYTFGSGTRLTVV.